Included here is one TCR beta chain sequence, with context. Its antigen is currently unknown. This sample's treatment: some 19 received Ad26.COV2.S at low or high dose, single or two shots; several received placebo; per-sample allocation not given. Sampling took place 63 days after the first vaccine or placebo injection. As its vector, the vaccine had Ad26, which expressed Wuhan-strain SARS-CoV-2 spike. The sample belongs to a study of Ad26.COV2.S vaccination and SARS-CoV-2 variants. Study-wide findings and caveats: Ad26.COV2.S recipients had broader spike-specific TCRs (P = 0.0014).

Germline V gene data show CDR1 as MNHNY and CDR2 as SVGAGI (reference sequence). The length of the CDR3 is 13 residues. Between the trimmed V and J ends, which lost 6 bases and 1 base, there was a span of 9 bases. Sequenced by immunoSEQ multiplex PCR; TCRdb stores in-frame clones only, minus some. Among about 350,000 clones listed, 80% to 90% were seen once. This chain connects TRBV6-6 to TRBJ1-2; no reliable D call. The sequence derives from a person aged 18-65 years who received the Ad26.COV2.S COVID-19 vaccine or a placebo. Specimen: peripheral blood, collected in a trial of Ad26.COV2.S vaccine versus placebo. Here the CDR3 reads CASSNNLNYGYTF. As DNA, the CDR3 is TGTGCCAGCAGCAACAATCTTAACTATGGCTACACCTTC.